A selection of T cell receptor beta chains follows, all from one sample in a study of cytomegalovirus exposure and HLA in healthy donors. Method: immunoSEQ multiplex PCR; TCRdb's copy keeps in-frame clones and lacks some. The data show about 200,000 clones, 84% seen once. The sequencing sample was made of PBMCs. These receptors all stem from a woman aged 25 to 39 in good health and CMV-seropositive. Each CDR3 is given with its conserved first and last residue.

V gene: TRBV7-9; J gene: TRBJ2-3; CDR3 protein: CASSLSSDTQYF
V gene: TRBV7-2; J gene: TRBJ1-5; CDR3 protein: CASSVKIGEPQHF
V gene: TRBV5-1; J gene: TRBJ2-3; CDR3 protein: CASSLWTSGSTDTQYF
V gene: TRBV11-2; J gene: TRBJ2-3; CDR3 protein: CASSLDPEGLTGPNGDTQYF
V gene: TRBV30; J gene: TRBJ2-1; CDR3 protein: CAWRRTRGFGEQFF
V gene: TRBV5-5; J gene: TRBJ1-2; CDR3 protein: CASSLSSGNYGYTF
V gene: TRBV6-6; J gene: TRBJ2-7; CDR3 protein: CASSYSTVLAGLGQYF
V gene: TRBV11-2; J gene: TRBJ1-1; CDR3 protein: CASSLGIVNAEAFF
V gene: TRBV2; J gene: TRBJ2-5; CDR3 protein: CASTGRETQYF
V gene: TRBV7-9; J gene: TRBJ2-7; CDR3 protein: CASSPVRTSGSSEQYF
V gene: TRBV6-1; J gene: TRBJ2-5; CDR3 protein: CASSEGYQYQETQYF
V gene: TRBV28; J gene: TRBJ1-5; CDR3 protein: CASILKGFSQPQHF
V gene: TRBV10-3; J gene: TRBJ1-5; CDR3 protein: CAISELDQPQHF
V gene: TRBV6-1; J gene: TRBJ1-5; CDR3 protein: CASSEEDNYSNQPQHF
V gene: TRBV9; J gene: TRBJ1-5; CDR3 protein: CASSVTGDSNQPQHF
V gene: TRBV19; J gene: TRBJ1-2; CDR3 protein: CASSTQGLRYGYTF
V gene: TRBV30; J gene: TRBJ1-4; CDR3 protein: CAWSPRTGVEKLFF
V gene: TRBV13; J gene: TRBJ1-2; CDR3 protein: CASSSGTGGFGYTF
V gene: TRBV28; J gene: TRBJ1-5; CDR3 protein: CASSFNREGQPQHF
V gene: TRBV12-5; J gene: TRBJ1-5; CDR3 protein: CASGTGEMRPQHF
V gene: TRBV2; J gene: TRBJ1-2; CDR3 protein: CASTQDYYGYTF
V gene: TRBV7-2; J gene: TRBJ1-5; CDR3 protein: CASSLGGGAQPQHF
V gene: TRBV10-2; J gene: TRBJ1-2; CDR3 protein: CASSEGQYGYTF
V gene: TRBV27; J gene: TRBJ2-1; CDR3 protein: CASSLSYRAKFHNEQFF
V gene: TRBV27; J gene: TRBJ2-2; CDR3 protein: CASSPHLLTGELFF
V gene: TRBV13; J gene: TRBJ2-6; CDR3 protein: CASGTGKAGANVLTF
V gene: TRBV18; J gene: TRBJ1-1; CDR3 protein: CASSQGQGEAFF
V gene: TRBV2; J gene: TRBJ2-7; CDR3 protein: CASSYGTGGYEQYF
V gene: TRBV28; J gene: TRBJ2-7; CDR3 protein: CASIRDSPGDEQYF
V gene: TRBV2; J gene: TRBJ1-5; CDR3 protein: CASSQLLSGQGNQPQHF
V gene: TRBV6-5; J gene: TRBJ2-1; CDR3 protein: CASSAVFNSYNEQFF
V gene: TRBV14; J gene: TRBJ2-4; CDR3 protein: CASSQVLGVQYF
V gene: TRBV5-4; J gene: TRBJ1-2; CDR3 protein: CASSSGQGKGRDPYGYTF
V gene: TRBV25-1; J gene: TRBJ2-3; CDR3 protein: CASSDLGGKGTDTQYF
V gene: TRBV15; J gene: TRBJ1-1; CDR3 protein: CATSRTENTEAFF
V gene: TRBV5-1; J gene: TRBJ2-2; CDR3 protein: CASSLGDFRTGELFF
V gene: TRBV9; J gene: TRBJ2-2; CDR3 protein: CASAGEQGRNTGEPFF
V gene: TRBV5-6; J gene: TRBJ2-1; CDR3 protein: CASSLQVSSYNEQFF
V gene: TRBV6-5; J gene: TRBJ1-3; CDR3 protein: CASTSGAGNTIYF
V gene: TRBV4-2; J gene: TRBJ1-2; CDR3 protein: CASSQAANYGYTF
V gene: TRBV7-3; J gene: TRBJ2-1; CDR3 protein: CASSLGDIGGRTNEQFF
V gene: TRBV6-1; J gene: TRBJ1-2; CDR3 protein: CASHITGVANYGYTF
V gene: TRBV27; J gene: TRBJ1-1; CDR3 protein: CASSRGVLNTEAFF
V gene: TRBV5-1; J gene: TRBJ1-1; CDR3 protein: CASSPRDINTEAFF
V gene: TRBV19; J gene: TRBJ2-1; CDR3 protein: CASTMGGSSEQFF
V gene: TRBV19; J gene: TRBJ2-7; CDR3 protein: CASSTQTGGYEQYF
V gene: TRBV7-9; J gene: TRBJ1-1; CDR3 protein: CASSLGAGTEAFF
V gene: TRBV27; J gene: TRBJ2-1; CDR3 protein: CASRIGNSGRSGQFF
V gene: TRBV27; J gene: TRBJ2-5; CDR3 protein: CASSLGQGGADQETQYF
V gene: TRBV10-3; J gene: TRBJ2-7; CDR3 protein: CAISAGTSGNSGTEQYF
V gene: TRBV29-1; J gene: TRBJ1-2; CDR3 protein: CSARLTGDYGYTF
V gene: TRBV2; J gene: TRBJ1-5; CDR3 protein: CASSELAGNQPQHF
V gene: TRBV4-1; J gene: TRBJ2-2; CDR3 protein: CASSQEGYLTGELFF
V gene: TRBV9; J gene: TRBJ2-2; CDR3 protein: CASSSGLAGTNTGELFF
V gene: TRBV4-2; J gene: TRBJ2-1; CDR3 protein: CASSPGLAGSEQFF